Listed below are T cell receptor beta chains from one sample, sequenced in a study of beta chain features in type 1 diabetes. The method was immunoSEQ multiplex PCR; TCRdb's version includes in-frame clones alone and lacks a portion of them. The repertoire consists of some 220,000 clones, with approximately 11% occurring once and the leading ten covering about 1.2%. The sequencing input was central memory CD4+ T cells from blood. These receptors were collected from a man aged 18 to 29 in good health. CDR3s include the opening cysteine and the closing phenylalanine or tryptophan.

J gene | V gene | CDR3 protein
TRBJ2-5 | TRBV11-2 | CASSSWVGDGTETQYF
TRBJ2-2 | TRBV18 | CASSPGATVHTGELFF
TRBJ2-5 | TRBV2 | CASRSVIETQYF
TRBJ2-2 | TRBV7-2 | CASSLVPGDTGELFF
TRBJ1-1 | TRBV9 | CASSLDPGNTEAFF
TRBJ2-5 | TRBV2 | CASNALGEETQYF
TRBJ2-7 | TRBV2 | CASRPGRAYEQYF
TRBJ1-2 | TRBV7-8 | CASSFSEDGYTF
TRBJ2-5 | TRBV7-2 | CASSLVWVQYF
TRBJ2-1 | TRBV29-1 | CSVGGTSEANEQFF
TRBJ2-2 | TRBV30 | CAWSRGEGGHTGELFF
TRBJ2-3 | TRBV7-3 | CASSFRPGTSGRAQDTQYF
TRBJ1-2 | TRBV6-5 | CASFGPYGYTF
TRBJ1-2 | TRBV29-1 | CSVSGALGYGYTF
TRBJ2-3 | TRBV7-6 | CASSLRENTDTQYF
TRBJ1-3 | TRBV30 | CAWSVRGYRNTIYF
TRBJ2-7 | TRBV7-8 | CASSLARKSYEQYF
TRBJ1-2 | TRBV27 | CASSSPSKSVGGLGNGYTF
TRBJ2-7 | TRBV28 | CASARTGGYEQYF
TRBJ1-3 | TRBV28 | CASILRTGAGNTIYF
TRBJ2-7 | TRBV7-9 | CASSLLVSYEQYF
TRBJ2-3 | TRBV28 | CASSLEVAGGSDTQYF
TRBJ2-5 | TRBV29-1 | CSVGKGALAETQYF
TRBJ2-5 | TRBV5-4 | CASSFYSGGVGETQYF
TRBJ2-5 | TRBV9 | CASSVARESPSAQYF
TRBJ2-7 | TRBV5-1 | CASSLGWDTYEQYF
TRBJ2-7 | TRBV7-2 | CASSFMTGRSYEQYF
TRBJ2-7 | TRBV7-2 | CASSLVASGRLYEQYF
TRBJ2-5 | TRBV7-9 | CASSLEGMGAQYF
TRBJ2-3 | TRBV18 | CASSPTTSGSTTDTQYF
TRBJ2-2 | TRBV5-1 | CASSFEGYWNTGELFF
TRBJ1-1 | TRBV30 | CAWSPLGSVTEAFF
TRBJ2-3 | TRBV7-6 | CASSLYARDSTDTQYF
TRBJ1-1 | TRBV6-1 | CASSEGRANTEAFF
TRBJ1-4 | TRBV5-1 | CASSPGTENEKLFF
TRBJ2-1 | TRBV5-1 | CASSLGGLADSYNEQFF
TRBJ2-7 | TRBV20-1 | CSAGGGGQQYF
TRBJ2-7 | TRBV15 | CATSRPGGQGFSYEQYF
TRBJ2-7 | TRBV4-1 | CASSLDPSGGFSEQYF
TRBJ2-7 | TRBV29-1 | CSVGGLAGDEQYF
TRBJ1-2 | TRBV28 | CASSLPGYGYTF
TRBJ1-2 | TRBV19 | CASSTDNYGYTF
TRBJ2-1 | TRBV6-1 | CASSSKRLAGNEQFF
TRBJ2-5 | TRBV28 | CASSSPGNQETQYF